This T cell receptor beta chain was captured in a study of T cells in Graves' hyperthyroidism and ophthalmopathy. Looking at the study overall: Blood was drawn when the patient was first diagnosed and still untreated.

CDR1 LGHDT and CDR2 YNNKEL come from the germline V gene (reference sequence). Trimming took 1 base from V and 0 from J, leaving 6 bases between them. CDR3 size: 15 residues. Not enrolled were patients with uncontrolled infection, other autoimmune disease, pregnancy or lactation. This clonotype was observed many times. No antigen is known for it. Overall study results and limits: Within blood appeared most thyroid clonotypes that had expanded above 0.001.

Amplified TCR beta CDR3 regions derived from RNA transcripts. Using the HTBI primer set, a first-round RT-PCR was run on the TCR CDR3. Each CDR3 protein gets one entry after TCRdb re-called the multiplex PCR reads with MiXCR. The sample carries a few hundred thousand distinct CDR3 sequences, 14% recorded once. Sequencing used blood. The sequence was obtained from a woman aged 40 to 55 with Graves' hyperthyroidism. The chain employs TRBV3-1 and TRBJ2-2; the D gene is possibly TRBD2 (6 bases). CDR3 bases: TGTGCCAGCAGCCAAGGGACTACGAACACCGGGGAGCTGTTTTTT. This translates into CASSQGTTNTGELFF.